Listed below are T cell receptor beta chains from one sample, sequenced in a study of neoadjuvant nivolumab and ipilimumab in lung cancer. Repertoires were generated with immunoSEQ multiplex PCR, while TCRdb's copy carries only in-frame clones and drops some. The sample records around 30,000 clones, approximately 83% being singletons. The source material was tumor tissue, sampled after neoadjuvant nivolumab, alone or with ipilimumab, at or shortly before surgery. The source of these receptors is an adult with non-small cell lung cancer. CDR3s leave out the opening cysteine and the closing phenylalanine or tryptophan. Some rows mark clone size as missing; the rest say once, few, many or name a class of expanded clone.

cdr3_aa | v_call | clone_size | j_call
ASSQRLVTYNEQF | TRBV5-5 | . | TRBJ2-1
ASSLGTYGYT | TRBV11-2 | . | TRBJ1-2
AWSVPAEQY | TRBV30 | . | TRBJ2-7
ASSVQTLSGSEAF | TRBV9 | few | TRBJ1-1
ASSQPQGSYGYT | TRBV4-1 | . | TRBJ1-2
ASSLVNRLNTEAF | TRBV11-2 | . | TRBJ1-1
ASSPGEKLF | TRBV18 | . | TRBJ1-4
ASSLRQGAPYEQY | TRBV18 | . | TRBJ2-7
ASSLEATRTYGYT | TRBV5-1 | . | TRBJ1-2
ASSEWGLSGNTIY | TRBV6-6 | . | TRBJ1-3
ASSLVGGSSYEQY | TRBV7-8 | . | TRBJ2-7
ASTPIANYGYT | TRBV2 | . | TRBJ1-2
AWSQSANYGYT | TRBV30 | . | TRBJ1-2
ASSQEGHPSNQPQH | TRBV4-1 | . | TRBJ1-5
ASNSGSKSEQY | TRBV7-6 | . | TRBJ2-7
ASRLQGEFYEQY | TRBV12-2 | . | TRBJ2-7
ASSLGGGGGETQY | TRBV11-3 | . | TRBJ2-5
ASSPGVATEAF | TRBV18 | . | TRBJ1-1
SVVELTGVNEQY | TRBV29-1 | . | TRBJ2-7
ASTQGRGSNSPLH | TRBV2 | . | TRBJ1-6
ASSEQDREREKLF | TRBV6-1 | once | TRBJ1-4
ASTSGQGDYEQY | TRBV6-5 | . | TRBJ2-7
ASSPPTGKTIEQF | TRBV7-9 | once | TRBJ2-1
AWSPSRDRLNEKLF | TRBV30 | . | TRBJ1-4
ASSLGDTPNEKLF | TRBV11-2 | . | TRBJ1-4
ASSISLSTYNEQF | TRBV19 | once | TRBJ2-1
ASSLVSGARQPQH | TRBV7-2 | few | TRBJ1-5
ASSPGTEAYSNQPQH | TRBV4-2 | . | TRBJ1-5
ASSLGTDNTEAF | TRBV5-1 | . | TRBJ1-1
ASSLVEPGLERHNEQF | TRBV11-2 | few | TRBJ2-1
ASSPGGREQF | TRBV18 | . | TRBJ2-1
SVGPGYEQY | TRBV29-1 | . | TRBJ2-7
ASSLSSPDTDTQY | TRBV5-1 | few | TRBJ2-3
ASSLEGRGSSYNEQF | TRBV5-1 | . | TRBJ2-1
SVPGTGGNTDTQY | TRBV29-1 | . | TRBJ2-3
ASSSGAGGQGETQY | TRBV7-8 | once | TRBJ2-5
ASSEQGGGSDYGYT | TRBV2 | . | TRBJ1-2
ASSGTGGSEKLF | TRBV19 | once | TRBJ1-4
ASSLSVGQGQETQY | TRBV5-6 | . | TRBJ2-5
ASSTLDVTDTQY | TRBV6-1 | . | TRBJ2-3
ASSPGTDLGYGYT | TRBV5-1 | . | TRBJ1-2
ASSLERTDTQY | TRBV7-2 | . | TRBJ2-3
ASSYVSGSTDTQY | TRBV6-5 | . | TRBJ2-3
AWSVQGASSGNTIY | TRBV30 | . | TRBJ1-3
ASSHRATGLAGFYEQY | TRBV5-8 | . | TRBJ2-7
ATSRDTLAGTNNEQF | TRBV15 | . | TRBJ2-1
ASSPSFRGGYT | TRBV18 | . | TRBJ1-2
ASSASLAGGLDTQY | TRBV19 | . | TRBJ2-3
ASSFTGTSQETQY | TRBV5-1 | few | TRBJ2-5
ASSYHRDTYEQY | TRBV6-5 | . | TRBJ2-7
AWMGSGYYNEQF | TRBV30 | . | TRBJ2-1
ASSQNRGEYTGELF | TRBV5-4 | . | TRBJ2-2
ASSSGRYGYT | TRBV7-2 | . | TRBJ1-2
AWSANTGEKLF | TRBV30 | . | TRBJ1-4
ASSLAGGLRNEQY | TRBV7-8 | . | TRBJ2-7
ASSPGTGAYNEQF | TRBV18 | . | TRBJ2-1
ASSAGTGTYGYT | TRBV9 | few | TRBJ1-2